This TCR beta chain is from a study of cytomegalovirus exposure and HLA in healthy donors. The primer mix had 60 Vbeta and 13 Jbeta primers. Data came from immunoSEQ multiplex PCR; TCRdb stores just in-frame clones and leaves some out. The sample lists 150,000 to 200,000 clones, roughly 80% occurring once. Germline V gene lookup returns CDR1 SGHTA and CDR2 FQGTGA. Losses at the gene ends were 7 bases for V and 5 bases for J; bases not matched to a gene: 5. This CDR3 region has 14 residues. This clone was seen a single time. The material sequenced was PBMCs. The sequence derives from a man aged 50 or older in good health and CMV-seropositive. This chain links TRBV7-3 with TRBJ1-4; 9 bases are a match to TRBD1. CDR3 bases: TGTGCCAGCACCACAGGGACAGGGAATGAAAAACTGTTTTTT. Its translation: CASTTGTGNEKLFF.